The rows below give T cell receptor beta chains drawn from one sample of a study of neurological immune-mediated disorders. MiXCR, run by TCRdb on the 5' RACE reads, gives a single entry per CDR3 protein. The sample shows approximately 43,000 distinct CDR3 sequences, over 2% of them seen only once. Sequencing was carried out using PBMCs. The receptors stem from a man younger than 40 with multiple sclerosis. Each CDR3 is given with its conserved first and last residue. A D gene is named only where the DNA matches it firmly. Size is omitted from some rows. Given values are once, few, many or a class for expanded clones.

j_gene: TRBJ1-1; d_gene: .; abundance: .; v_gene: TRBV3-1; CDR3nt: TGTGCCAGCAGCCAAGGGATCAGGGAAACTGAAGCTTTCTTT; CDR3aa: CASSQGIRETEAFF
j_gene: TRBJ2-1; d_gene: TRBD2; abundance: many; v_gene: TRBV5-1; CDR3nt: TGCGCCAGCAGTGTAGCGGGGGGGCAAAGTGAGCAGTTCTTC; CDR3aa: CASSVAGGQSEQFF
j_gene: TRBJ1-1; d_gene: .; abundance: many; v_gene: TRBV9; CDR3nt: TGTGCCAGCAGCGTAGTTACAGGGCGCATGAACACTGAAGCTTTCTTT; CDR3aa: CASSVVTGRMNTEAFF
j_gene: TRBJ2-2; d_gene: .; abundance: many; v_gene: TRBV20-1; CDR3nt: TGCAGTGCTAGAGTCCAGGGAGCGGCCGGGGAGCTGTTTTTT; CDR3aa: CSARVQGAAGELFF
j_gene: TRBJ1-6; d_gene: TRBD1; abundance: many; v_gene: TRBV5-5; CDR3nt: TGTGCCAGCAGCTTCGACAGGGGGGGGAATTCACCCCTCCACTTT; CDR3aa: CASSFDRGGNSPLHF
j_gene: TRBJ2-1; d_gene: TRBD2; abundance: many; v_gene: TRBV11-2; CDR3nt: TGTGCCAGCAGCTCCACTAGCGGGGGTAGCTCCTACAATGAGCAGTTCTTC; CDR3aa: CASSSTSGGSSYNEQFF
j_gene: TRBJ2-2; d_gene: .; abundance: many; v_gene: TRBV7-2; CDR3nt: TGTGCCAGCAGGACTGGACTCGACAGGACCGGGGAGCTGTTTTTT; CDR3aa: CASRTGLDRTGELFF
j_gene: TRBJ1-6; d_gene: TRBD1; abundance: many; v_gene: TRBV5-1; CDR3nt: TGCGCCAGCAGCCACGACAGGGGTGATAATTCACCCCTCCACTTT; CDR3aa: CASSHDRGDNSPLHF
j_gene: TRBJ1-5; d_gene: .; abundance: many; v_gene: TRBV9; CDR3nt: TGTGCCAGCAGCGTAGTTTCCCTGGAGAGGGGGGATCAGCCCCAGCATTTT; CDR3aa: CASSVVSLERGDQPQHF
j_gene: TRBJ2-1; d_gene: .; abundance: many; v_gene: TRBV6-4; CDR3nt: TGTGCCAGCAGTGAAAGCGAGAACAATGAGCAGTTCTTC; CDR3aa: CASSESENNEQFF
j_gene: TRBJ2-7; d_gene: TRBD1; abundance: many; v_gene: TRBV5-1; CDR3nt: TGCGCCAGCAGCCCGGCCGGGACAGCGAACTACGAGCAGTACTTC; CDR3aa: CASSPAGTANYEQYF
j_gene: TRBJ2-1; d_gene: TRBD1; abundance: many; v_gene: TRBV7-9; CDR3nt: TGTGCCAGCAGCTTAGCAGAGGGACAGGGCTATTTCTTC; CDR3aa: CASSLAEGQGYFF
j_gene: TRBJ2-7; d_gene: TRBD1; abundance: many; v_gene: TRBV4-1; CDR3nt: TGCGCCAGCAGCCAAGTCTGGCGGGACAGGGGTCCCAACGAGCAGTACTTC; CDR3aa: CASSQVWRDRGPNEQYF
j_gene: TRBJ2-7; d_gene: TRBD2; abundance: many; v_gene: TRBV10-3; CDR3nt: TGTGCCATCAGCCCGGCACAACCTAGCGGGGAATCCGAGCAGTACTTC; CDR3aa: CAISPAQPSGESEQYF
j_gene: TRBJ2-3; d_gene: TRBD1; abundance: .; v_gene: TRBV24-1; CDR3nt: TGTGCCACCAGTGACCAGCCCGGGACAGGGAGGGAGACGCAGTATTTT; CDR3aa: CATSDQPGTGRETQYF
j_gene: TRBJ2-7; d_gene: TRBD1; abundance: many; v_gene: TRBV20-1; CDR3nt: TGCAGTGCTAGGGTGAGACAGGGGGACTACGAGCAGTACTTC; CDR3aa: CSARVRQGDYEQYF
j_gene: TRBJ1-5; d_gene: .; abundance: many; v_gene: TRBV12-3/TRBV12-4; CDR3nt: TGTGCCAGCAGTTTACTCTTACAGCCCCAGCATTTT; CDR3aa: CASSLLLQPQHF
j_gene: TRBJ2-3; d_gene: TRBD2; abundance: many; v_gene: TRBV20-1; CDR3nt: TGCAGTGCTAGACCCGTGGGAAGGACTAGCGGGGGGGGTGCAGGGACGCAGTATTTT; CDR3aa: CSARPVGRTSGGGAGTQYF
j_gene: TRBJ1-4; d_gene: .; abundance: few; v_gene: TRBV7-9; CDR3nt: TGTGCCAGCAGCCCCCACATGGGCGTTATTTCGGAACTGTTTTTT; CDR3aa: CASSPHMGVISELFF
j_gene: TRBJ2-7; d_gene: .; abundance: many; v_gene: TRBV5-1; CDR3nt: TGCGCCAGCAGCTTCCCTCCCCCGGGGGACACCCGACCCAACGAGCAGTACTTC; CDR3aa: CASSFPPPGDTRPNEQYF
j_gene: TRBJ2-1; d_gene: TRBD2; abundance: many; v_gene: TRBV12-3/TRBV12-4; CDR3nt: TGTGCCAGCAAGGTTGCGCGGGAGTACGGTGAGCAGTTCTTC; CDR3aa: CASKVAREYGEQFF
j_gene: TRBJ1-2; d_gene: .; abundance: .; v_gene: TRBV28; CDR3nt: TGTGCCAGCAGTTTTTCAGGCGTCTATGGCTACACCTTC; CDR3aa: CASSFSGVYGYTF
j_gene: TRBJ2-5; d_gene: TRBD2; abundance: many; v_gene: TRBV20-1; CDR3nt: TGCAGTGCTAGAGATCCCTTGACTAGCAGGTCGAAAGAGACCCAGTACTTC; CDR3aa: CSARDPLTSRSKETQYF
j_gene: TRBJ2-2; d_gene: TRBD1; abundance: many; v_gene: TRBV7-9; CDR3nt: TGTGCCAGCAGCTTCGGGACAGGGGGCCCCGGGGAGCTGTTTTTT; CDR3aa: CASSFGTGGPGELFF
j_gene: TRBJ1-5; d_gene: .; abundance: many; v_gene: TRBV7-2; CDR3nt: TGTGCCAGCAGCTTATGGGGAAATCAGCCCCAGCATTTT; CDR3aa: CASSLWGNQPQHF
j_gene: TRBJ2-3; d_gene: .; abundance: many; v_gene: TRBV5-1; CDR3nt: TGCGCCAGCAGCTTGGGCCCCGGGGACCCCACAGATACGCAGTATTTT; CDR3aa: CASSLGPGDPTDTQYF